Detailed here is one T cell receptor beta chain. What antigen it recognizes has not been identified. Since a much larger clone is just one base distant, this may be a read error. A read error is likely, as this CDR3 ends without the conserved phenylalanine or tryptophan. The method behind the library was multiplex PCR. Sequencing was performed on an Illumina HiSeq 4000. iRepertoire HTBI primers and Arm-PCR amplification of CDR3 regions were used to construct TCR beta libraries. Before sequencing, the PCR products underwent gel purification. Per the source publication's procedure: A total of around 59 TRBV and more than twelve TRBJ segments were identified across samples and were used for gene usage analysis of CDR3 amino acid clonotypes. Filtered high-quality paired reads were merged into contigs using COPE and FqMerger. BLAST was used to align contigs to the IMGT TRBV, TRBD and TRBJ reference genes, and CDR3 was defined following IMGT. Highly expanded clones were defined as clonotypes with a frequency above 0.1%. Shannon entropy served as the measure of repertoire diversity, while the Gini coefficient captured V-J evenness. A clonotype found in more than one individual was treated as public. TCRdb reran the public reads through fastp at Q25 and MiXCR, keeping productive beta chains. Identical CDR3 protein sequences are pooled into one entry, listed with their most common genes and DNA. The V and J calls were not made by the authors but by TCRdb's processing. The sample data list about 540,000 distinct CDR3 sequences, and roughly 13% of these were observed just once. Roughly 10% of the sample rests with the top ten.

This sample stems from a study of regulatory T cells in long-lasting Graves disease (dated by TCRdb to about 2021). In terms of the full investigation: Newly diagnosed Graves' disease patients had taken antithyroid drugs for less than 3 months. Peripheral blood TCR sequencing and RNA sequencing compared persistent Graves' disease patients with newly diagnosed Graves' disease patients. The study took place in China and was registered as a clinical trial. A total of about 35 samples underwent TCR sequencing, from roughly 13 patients with persistent Graves' disease and roughly 20 patients with newly diagnosed Graves' disease. Results and caveats for the whole study, not just this receptor: Only the TCR beta chain was sequenced and analyzed. The study examined only peripheral blood because the primary lesion, thyroid tissue, could not be accessed. Persistent disease showed preferential use of TRBV28, TRBJ1-2 and TRBJ2-5, whereas newly diagnosed disease favored TRBV20-1 and TRBJ2-1. Persistent patients shared more public clonotypes among themselves (roughly 2,700) than newly diagnosed patients did (more than 850). The authors acknowledged the small sample size as a limitation that may reduce accuracy. Lower TCR Shannon entropy and fewer highly expanded clones were observed in persistent Graves' disease patients than in newly diagnosed patients, which suggested clonal expansion.

With termini counted, the CDR3 has 16 amino acids. The kept DNA is CDR3 alone, 48 bases in frame from the first base. At the junction V is shortened by 1 base and J by 2 bases, with 15 bases in between. CDR1 is given as SEHNR and CDR2 as FQNEAQ, both from the germline V gene (reference sequence). According to the study, the label for this sample's time point signals: newly diagnosed GD, antithyroid drugs for less than 3 months. For both TCR sequencing and RNA sequencing, RNA was extracted from PBMCs using TRIzol. Graves' disease was diagnosed according to American Thyroid Association guidelines. The patients came from an endocrinology department in Xi'an, China. From each patient, approximately 10 milliliters of peripheral blood was collected into an EDTA anticoagulant tube. Ficoll Paque Plus density gradient separation was used to isolate PBMCs, and no additional T cell sorting was done. RNA quality was checked with an Agilent 2100 Bioanalyzer and agarose gel, and concentration with a NanoDrop 2000.

This sample also appeared in a second study, on T cells in Graves' hyperthyroidism and ophthalmopathy. As that second study puts it: A patient counted as having stable Graves' hyperthyroidism if no progression to ophthalmopathy occurred over 18 months of follow-up. Hyperthyroidism patients were aged 18 to 65 years and newly diagnosed, with disease duration of less than 2 months. Any patient with an uncontrolled infection, another autoimmune disease, pregnancy or lactation was excluded. Diagnoses were based on clinical symptoms, serum thyroxine and TRAb, thyroid ultrasound and orbital computed tomography. A first-round RT-PCR of the TCR CDR3 used the HTBI primer set with the Qiagen OneStep RT-PCR kit. Most expanded thyroid clonotypes (frequency above 0.001) were also found in blood, which suggests that blood repertoires may mirror thyroid immune responses. A model built on a 13 V-J signature distinguished ophthalmopathy from stable hyperthyroidism, reaching roughly 88% sensitivity and around 81% specificity in cross-validation and 80%/75% in testing. In validation, the model predicted progression to ophthalmopathy with 55% to 71% sensitivity and about 73% specificity, a median of around 6.6 months before onset. A discovery cohort of around 100 patients, approximately 45 with Graves' ophthalmopathy and roughly 59 with stable Graves' hyperthyroidism, was used to find distinguishing TCR V-J signatures. Whether ophthalmopathy could be predicted prospectively was tested in an independent validation cohort made up of under 20 hyperthyroidism patients plus 17 patients who later progressed to ophthalmopathy. The 100 discovery patients were divided at random into training and test sets in a 7:3 ratio. The study also compared thyroid tissue and blood T-cell repertoires from several Graves' hyperthyroidism patients. After blood sampling, hyperthyroidism patients were treated with methimazole at a starting dose of 30 mg daily, and ophthalmopathy patients were treated with high-dose intravenous methylprednisolone. A second multiplex PCR round built the libraries, followed by size selection and purification. Libraries were sequenced paired-end with 100 bp reads on an Illumina HiSeq2000. Raw data were processed with SOAPnuke, discarding reads with adapters, uncalled bases, mean Phred below 15, or no exact constant-primer or identifier match. COPE v1.2.5 was used to merge high-quality paired reads, and clonotypes were defined as unique nucleotide sequences. MiTCR v1.1 was used to align clonotypes to the IMGT TRBV, TRBD and TRBJ reference segments. The analysis included only V-J combinations with a frequency above 0.0001, which together covered 99% to 99.2% of the repertoires. A TCS score was defined as the ratio of F50 (clonal expansion) to E x V (chaos), with BLOSUM62-based TCRdist applied between CDR3 peptides within each V-J. Welch's t-statistics and random forest reduced around 520 V-J features to roughly 13, which were used in a naive Bayes classifier (R e1071). Sample size was not statistically predetermined, and investigators were not blinded to group allocation. The paper reports TCR Vbeta CDR3 sequencing of approximately 140 peripheral blood samples: over 40 ophthalmopathy, over 70 hyperthyroidism and around 17 progressor patients.

The TCR sequence derives from a man younger than 40 with Graves disease. Donor details come from another sample of the same person, matched by shared clones. The starting material was peripheral blood mononuclear cells (PBMCs), obtained at new diagnosis, from a patient treated with antithyroid drugs. The chain is assembled from TRBV7-9 and TRBJ2-7, with a tentative D gene TRBD2 over 6 matching bases. The CDR3 reads CASSLDAGWTTYEQYC. The nucleotide sequence is given as TGTGCCAGCAGCTTAGATGCGGGGTGGACGACCTACGAGCAGTACTGC.